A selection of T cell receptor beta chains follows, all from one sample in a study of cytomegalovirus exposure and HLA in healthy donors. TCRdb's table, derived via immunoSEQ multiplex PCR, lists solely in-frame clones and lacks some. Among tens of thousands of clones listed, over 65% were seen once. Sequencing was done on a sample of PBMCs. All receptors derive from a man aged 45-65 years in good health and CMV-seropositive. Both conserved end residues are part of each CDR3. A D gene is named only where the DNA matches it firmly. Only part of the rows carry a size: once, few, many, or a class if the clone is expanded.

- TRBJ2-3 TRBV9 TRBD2 CASGLASLTDTQYF TGTGCCAGCGGACTAGCTTCGCTCACAGATACGCAGTATTTT
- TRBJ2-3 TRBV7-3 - CASSLGLSTIDTQYF TGTGCCAGCAGCCTGGGACTTTCTACGATCGATACGCAGTATTTT
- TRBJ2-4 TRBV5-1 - CASSLAPQHKNIQYF TGCGCCAGCAGCCTTGCACCCCAACACAAAAACATTCAGTACTTC
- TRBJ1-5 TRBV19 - CASQGFSYNQPQHF TGTGCCAGCCAGGGGTTTTCATACAATCAGCCCCAGCATTTT
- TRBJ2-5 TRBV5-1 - CASGKGSKETQYF TGCGCCAGCGGCAAAGGGAGTAAAGAGACCCAGTACTTC
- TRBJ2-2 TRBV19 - CASNENRDDTGELFF TGTGCCAGTAACGAAAACAGGGACGACACCGGGGAGCTGTTTTTT
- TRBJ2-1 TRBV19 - CASSPPGTGGDEQFF TGTGCCAGTAGTCCACCCGGTACAGGGGGGGATGAGCAGTTCTTC
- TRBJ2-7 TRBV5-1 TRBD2 CASSRIIAGLGGEQYF TGCGCCAGCAGCCGCATTATAGCGGGGCTGGGTGGGGAGCAGTACTTC
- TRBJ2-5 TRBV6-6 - CASTHGETQYF TGTGCCAGCACCCACGGAGAGACCCAGTACTTC
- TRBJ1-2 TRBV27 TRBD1 CASRARGPYGYTF TGTGCCAGCAGGGCCAGGGGGCCCTATGGCTACACCTTC
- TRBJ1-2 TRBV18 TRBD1 CASYSGTGFLDGYTF TGTGCCAGCTACTCCGGGACAGGGTTTCTTGATGGCTACACCTTC
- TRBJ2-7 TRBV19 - CASSPGHSYEQYF TGTGCCAGCTCCCCGGGACACAGCTACGAGCAGTACTTC
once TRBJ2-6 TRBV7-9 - CASSSGGVRANVLTF TGTGCCAGCAGCTCAGGAGGGGTCAGGGCCAACGTCCTGACTTTC
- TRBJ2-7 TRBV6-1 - CASRPLSAGYYEQYF TGTGCCAGTCGACCCCTCTCGGCGGGATACTACGAGCAGTACTTC
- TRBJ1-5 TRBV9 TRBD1 CASSVGGGTGDQPQHF TGTGCCAGCAGCGTAGGGGGGGGGACAGGGGACCAGCCCCAGCATTTT
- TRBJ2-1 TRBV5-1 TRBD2 CASSLAGTRSLSYNEQFF TGCGCCAGCAGCTTGGCGGGGACTAGAAGCCTTTCCTACAATGAGCAGTTCTTC
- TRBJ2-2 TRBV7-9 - CSSSLSNPGGELFF TGTTCCAGCAGCTTATCTAACCCGGGCGGGGAGCTGTTTTTT
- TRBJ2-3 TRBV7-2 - CASSLGGTGVTDTQYF TGTGCCAGCAGCTTAGGGGGCACGGGAGTCACAGATACGCAGTATTTT